This T cell receptor (beta chain) was sequenced for a study of blood T cell repertoires in COVID-19. As for the study in general: The analysed material was cDNA or gDNA that came from T cells, B-cell-depleted T cells, or PBMCs.

Participant-given clinical history determined each cohort assignment. Donors of Cohort 3 who recovered were those that had two negative PCRs, clearance, or symptom resolution. The germline gives CDR1 ENHRY, CDR2 SYGVKD. This CDR3 is 16 amino acids long. V lost 0 bases and J lost 0; bases outside the gene matches: 4. The protocol was immunoSEQ multiplex PCR, while the TCRdb copy is restricted to in-frame clones and leaves out a portion. Here the sample spans around 310,000 clones, over 80% being singletons. This clone was counted a single time. The sample consisted of PBMCs or T cells enriched from blood (not recorded which). The TCR was taken from a man in his thirties or forties who had recovered from COVID-19. This chain uses TRBV10-3 with TRBJ1-1; 7 bases match TRBD1. The CDR3 loop reads CAISESLGQMNTEAFF. As DNA, the CDR3 is TGTGCCATCAGTGAGTCTTTGGGACAGATGAACACTGAAGCTTTCTTT.